This passage covers 30 T cell receptor beta chains from one sample sequenced in a study of regulatory T cells (dated by TCRdb to 2017 to 2018). The research as a whole found: Hydrophobic residues at CDR3 positions 6 and 7 were enriched in conventional CD4+ T cells from CD3G-deficient patients, suggesting more self-reactive specificities.

The antigens of these receptors remain unknown. Libraries were built with the immunoSEQ multiplex PCR assay. For the multiplex PCR, 52 forward TRBV primers and 13 reverse TRBJ primers were used, and amplification bias was corrected with both assay-based and computational methods. This immuneACCESS table, as held by TCRdb, lists in-frame sequences with V and J called but not all clones. Of the missing ones, under half trace to an unresolved V gene in checked studies; the others have no known cause. In this sample the table shows about 23,000 clones, approximately 90% of which occur a single time. Of the sample, about 1.3% falls within the top ten clones. The sample taken for sequencing was conventional CD4+ T cells sorted from blood. These receptors were collected from a child aged 5 to 17 with CD3G deficiency.

The gene calls are TRBV11-2 and TRBJ1-1; D call uncertain. This CDR3 has 13 residues. Germline V CDR1 and CDR2: SGHAT, FQNNGV. Trimming cost V 5 bases and J 8 bases, with 15 bases left between them. The CDR3 spells CASSTQTWSEAFF. The CDR3, as DNA: TGTGCCAGCAGCACCCAAACATGGTCCGAAGCTTTCTTT.

The chain employs TRBV18 and TRBJ2-5; 7 bases match TRBD1. CDR3 length: 15 residues. Germline CDR1 reads KGHSH; CDR2 reads LQKENI. Trimming took 2 bases from V and 0 from J; bases not matched to a gene: 3. The CDR3 spells CASSPKTGNQETQYF. The CDR3 DNA reads TGTGCCAGCTCACCAAAGACAGGGAACCAAGAGACCCAGTACTTC.

The V gene is TRBV5-1, the J gene TRBJ2-6, with D uncertain. This CDR3 spans 16 amino acids. From germline, CDR1 is SGHRS and CDR2 YFSETQ. V was trimmed by 7 bases and J by 3 bases, leaving 17 bases between them. CDR3 sequence reads: CASAIGPQVGANVLTF. CDR3 DNA sequence: TGCGCCAGCGCCATCGGGCCGCAGGTTGGGGCCAACGTCCTGACTTTC.

This chain links TRBV29-1 with TRBJ1-1, with a possible D match to TRBD1 (5 bases). Deletions cut 6 bases from V and 6 bases from J, with 11 bases between. CDR1 SQVTM and CDR2 ANQGSEA come from the germline V gene. The CDR3 totals 11 residues. The CDR3 DNA sequence: TGCAGCGTACGGACAAACGCTGAAGCTTTCTTT. The encoded protein is CSVRTNAEAFF.

The chain has TRBV18 and TRBJ2-5, with D perhaps given as TRBD1 or TRBD2 (6 bases each). The CDR3 contains 13 residues. CDR1 and CDR2 from the germline V gene are KGHSH and LQKENI. Trimming stripped 2 bases from V and 7 bases from J, with 11 bases between. CDR3 nucleotide sequence: TGTGCCAGCTCACCAACGGGGGCCGGGACCCAGTACTTC. As protein: CASSPTGAGTQYF.

The CDR3 reads CASSFGGFLFPEQFF. The CDR3 region has the DNA TGTGCCAGCTCCTTTGGGGGGTTTCTCTTTCCTGAGCAGTTCTTC. The rearrangement joins TRBV6-1 to TRBJ2-1, with a weak D call TRBD2 (6 bases). The CDR3 spans 15 residues. Per germline, CDR1 MNHNS and CDR2 SASEGT. V dropped 8 bases and J dropped 9 bases, with 23 bases sitting between them.

The chain uses TRBV28 and TRBJ1-2; maybe TRBD1 (6 bases). The germline V and J ends were trimmed by 5 bases and 4 bases, with 17 bases remaining between them. The CDR3 is 15 amino acids. Per the germline V gene, CDR1 is MDHEN and CDR2 is SYDVKM. The CDR3 coding sequence is TGTGCCAGCAGTGGCGAACGGACAGTTGGCTATGGCTACACCTTC. The encoded protein is CASSGERTVGYGYTF.

The genes are TRBV7-9 and TRBJ2-1; D is perhaps TRBD2 (5 bases). From germline, CDR1 is SEHNR and CDR2 FQNEAQ (reference sequence). Trimming cost V 1 base and J 7 bases, with 17 bases left between them. The CDR3 consists of 16 residues. CDR3 DNA: TGTGCCAGCAGCTTAGGTCGAGGGCCCTCGGTAAATGAGCAGTTCTTC. It is translated as CASSLGRGPSVNEQFF.

This chain uses TRBV28 with TRBJ2-2, with 9 positions matching TRBD1. The germline CDR1 and CDR2 sequences are MDHEN and SYDVKM. The CDR3 has 16 amino acids. V shed 2 bases, J shed 7 bases, and the junction held 8 bases outside the gene matches. CDR3 protein: CASSLRGTGKDGELFF. CDR3 nucleotides: TGTGCCAGCAGTTTAAGGGGGACAGGGAAGGACGGGGAGCTGTTTTTT.

Concerning this clone itself: The identical CDR3 is also encoded by other nucleotide sequences in the sample. The chain has TRBV6-1 and TRBJ1-2; D gene unclear. V lost 7 bases to trimming and J lost 0 bases, with 6 bases between them. Germline V gene lookup returns CDR1 MNHNS and CDR2 SASEGT. The CDR3 length is 12 residues. The CDR3 loop is CASTRANYGYTF. For the CDR3, the DNA is TGTGCCAGCACACGGGCTAACTATGGCTACACCTTC.

CDR3 in amino acids: CASSSWWPDTQYF. DNA of the CDR3: TGTGCCAGCAGCTCGTGGTGGCCCGATACGCAGTATTTT. V usage is TRBV7-9 and J usage is TRBJ2-3; D gene ambiguous. Germline V gene lookup returns CDR1 SEHNR and CDR2 FQNEAQ (reference sequence). The CDR3 totals 13 residues. The V end lost 4 bases, the J end lost 6 bases, and 11 bases lay between the germline ends. The full variable domain, with the rest looked up from reference TRBV7-9 and TRBJ2-3, is DTGVSQNPRHKITKRGQNVTFRCDPISEHNRLYWYRQTLGQGPEFLTYFQNEAQLEKSRLLSDRFSAERPKGSFSTLEIQRTEQGDSAMYLCASSSWWPDTQYFGPGTRLTVL.

The chain joins TRBV6-1 to TRBJ1-5, with 11 positions matching TRBD1. This CDR3 has 16 residues. J lost 6 bases, V lost 4 bases, and 8 bases had no gene match. Germline V gene sequence: CDR1 MNHNS, CDR2 SASEGT. The CDR3 sequence is CASSAGTGGSSQPQHF. The CDR3 coding sequence is TGTGCCAGCAGTGCGGGGACAGGGGGTAGCTCTCAGCCCCAGCATTTT.

V gene TRBV7-8 combines with J gene TRBJ2-6; D is undetermined. The CDR3 has 16 amino acids. The V and J ends lost 5 bases and 2 bases respectively, with 13 bases between them. Germline V gene lookup returns CDR1 SGHVS and CDR2 FQNEAQ. The CDR3 bases are TGTGCCAGCAGCCATAGGTCCGGCGCTGGGGCCAACGTCCTGACTTTC. It translates to CASSHRSGAGANVLTF.

The rearrangement joins TRBV28 to TRBJ1-1, with a possible D match to TRBD1 (6 bases). The germline gives CDR1 MDHEN, CDR2 SYDVKM. The CDR3 consists of 17 residues. The V end was cut by 4 bases, the J end by 1 base, with 19 bases between. The CDR3 bases are TGTGCCAGCAGTTCCCCTCCGGGACAACAAGAGAACACTGAAGCTTTCTTT. It is translated as CASSSPPGQQENTEAFF.

This chain joins TRBV6-6 and TRBJ1-2; possible D gene TRBD1, 6 bases. From germline, CDR1 is MNHNY and CDR2 SVGAGI (reference sequence). V was cut by 6 bases and J by 4 bases, with 21 bases left in between. This CDR3 spans 16 amino acids. CDR3 loop: CASSSPLTGGLYGYTF. The CDR3 nucleotides read TGTGCCAGCAGCTCCCCCCTGACAGGCGGCCTCTATGGCTACACCTTC.

The chain recombines TRBV6-6 with TRBJ1-4; D gene unclear. Between the trimmed V and J ends, which lost 5 bases and 3 bases, there was a span of 10 bases. The germline CDR1 and CDR2 sequences are MNHNY and SVGAGI (reference sequence). This CDR3 is 14 amino acids long. The chain's CDR3 is CASSRTGSNEKLFF. The CDR3 bases are TGTGCCAGCAGTCGGACGGGTTCTAATGAAAAACTGTTTTTT.

This rearrangement joins TRBV18 to TRBJ2-5; D call uncertain. The J call could be wrong; TRBJ2-7 is a better fit for the DNA end. Germline CDR1 and CDR2: KGHSH and LQKENI. CDR3 length: 13 residues. The CDR3 reads CASSAGVSYEQYF. DNA for the CDR3: TGTGCCAGCTCAGCAGGAGTATCCTACGAGCAGTACTTC.

The J gene is TRBJ2-1, the V gene TRBV5-1; TRBD1 is a possible D gene (5 bases). Germline CDR1 SGHRS, CDR2 YFSETQ. The CDR3 has 15 amino acids. V was clipped by 0 bases and J by 14 bases, with 21 bases between them. The DNA of the CDR3 is TGCGCCAGCAGCTTGGGCCACGATAGGGGCCCCTCCAAGTTCTTC. Residues: CASSLGHDRGPSKFF. Based on the CDR3 plus reference TRBV5-1 and TRBJ2-1, the full variable domain is KAGVTQTPRYLIKTRGQQVTLSCSPISGHRSVSWYQQTPGQGLQFLFEYFSETQRNKGNFPGRFSGRQFSNSRSEMNVSTLELGDSALYLCASSLGHDRGPSKFFGPGTRLTVL.

The chain recombines TRBV6-1 with TRBJ2-7, with 7 bases identical to TRBD2. V lost 1 base, J lost 3 bases, and 3 bases stayed unmatched. This CDR3 is built from 14 residues. Per germline, CDR1 MNHNS and CDR2 SASEGT. In DNA form, the CDR3 reads TGTGCCAGCAGTGAAGGGGGGACTAACTACGAGCAGTACTTC. It encodes CASSEGGTNYEQYF.

This clone was detected once. The chain joins TRBV28 to TRBJ2-3, with TRBD2 matching 8 bases. CDR3 length: 15 residues. V was pared by 2 bases and J by 2 bases, with 3 bases of the junction left unmatched. Germline V gives CDR1 MDHEN, CDR2 SYDVKM. In DNA form, the CDR3 reads TGTGCCAGCAGTTTAGAGGGACTAGACACAGATACGCAGTATTTT. Its translation: CASSLEGLDTDTQYF.

The genes are TRBV10-3 and TRBJ1-2, with D possibly matching TRBD1 (6 bases). With 3 bases removed from V and 3 bases from J, the gap between germline ends came to 8 bases. CDR3 length: 13 residues. Germline V gene sequence: CDR1 ENHRY, CDR2 SYGVKD. CDR3 sequence (DNA): TGTGCCATCAGTGAACAGGGCGACTATGGCTACACCTTC. Translating it yields CAISEQGDYGYTF.

This sequence joins TRBV6-1 and TRBJ2-1; 8 bases fit TRBD2. The CDR3 runs to 14 residues. Per the germline V gene, CDR1 is MNHNS and CDR2 is SASEGT. The V gene end was trimmed by 7 bases and the J gene end by 2 bases; junction bases not matched to a gene: 4. The CDR3, as DNA: TGTGCCAGCACGGGAGGGAAACCCTACAATGAGCAGTTCTTC. This translates into CASTGGKPYNEQFF.

The chain combines TRBV18 with TRBJ2-2, with a weak D call TRBD2 (5 bases). Deletions cut 3 bases from V and 0 bases from J, with 11 bases between. The CDR3 sequence is 16 residues long. Germline assignment: CDR1 KGHSH and CDR2 LQKENI. The CDR3 region has the DNA TGTGCCAGCTCACCCCTCTCCGGGGCGAACACCGGGGAGCTGTTTTTT. Residues: CASSPLSGANTGELFF. Variable domain in full (rest from reference TRBV18 and TRBJ2-2): NAGVMQNPRHLVRRRGQEARLRCSPMKGHSHVYWYRQLPEEGLKFMVYLQKENIIDESGMPKERFSAEFPKEGPSILRIQQVVRGDSAAYFCASSPLSGANTGELFFGEGSRLTVL.

The CDR3 DNA reads as TGTGCCAGCAGCTCAGGGAATGGCGGGACTGAAGCTTTCTTT. As protein: CASSSGNGGTEAFF. The chain has TRBV7-9 and TRBJ1-1; tentative D call: TRBD1 (5 bases). Germline V lookup: CDR1 SEHNR, CDR2 FQNEAQ (reference sequence). The CDR3 is 14 residues long. Trimming left V 4 bases short and J 5 bases short, with 14 bases between.

The chain uses TRBV6-1 and TRBJ2-7; 7 nucleotides agree with TRBD1. CDR1 is MNHNS and CDR2 is SASEGT in the germline V gene. The J segment lost 5 bases and the V segment lost 0 bases, leaving 4 bases of the junction unmatched. The length of the CDR3 is 14 residues. CDR3 loop: CASSEAPGGHEQYF. The CDR3 DNA is TGTGCCAGCAGTGAAGCGCCAGGGGGACACGAGCAGTACTTC.

The gene calls are TRBV6-1 and TRBJ1-1; D gene uncertain. V lost 0 bases and J lost 7, with 12 bases in between. The CDR3 spans 14 residues. Looked up from germline, CDR1 is MNHNS and CDR2 is SASEGT. The CDR3 spells CASSEARRVGEAFF. Here the CDR3 DNA reads TGTGCCAGCAGTGAAGCTCGAAGGGTGGGTGAAGCTTTCTTT.

CDR3 nucleotide sequence: TGTGCCAGCACACAGGGGCAATCCTACAATGAGCAGTTCTTC. Its translation is CASTQGQSYNEQFF. The chain employs TRBV6-1 and TRBJ2-1, with 7 bases lining up with TRBD1. With 7 bases clipped from V and 1 base from J, the junction kept 4 bases outside the gene matches. The CDR3 length is 14 residues. Germline V gene lookup returns CDR1 MNHNS and CDR2 SASEGT.

This rearrangement joins TRBV5-1 to TRBJ2-1; 9 nucleotides match TRBD1. The germline gives CDR1 SGHRS, CDR2 YFSETQ. With V trimmed by 4 bases and J by 3 bases, 5 bases remained unmatched. The CDR3 spans 15 residues. The CDR3 DNA is TGCGCCAGCAGCCCGGGACAGGGAGGCTACAATGAGCAGTTCTTC. Its translation: CASSPGQGGYNEQFF.

V and J are TRBV6-1 and TRBJ2-2; 9 bases are a match to TRBD1. J lost 14 bases, V lost 3 bases, and 10 bases had no gene match. The CDR3 has 14 amino acids. CDR1 MNHNS and CDR2 SASEGT come from the germline V gene. The CDR3 nucleotides read TGTGCCAGCAGTGACCGAATGGGGGACAGGGCCCTGTTTTTT. Its protein product is CASSDRMGDRALFF.

This clone has a handful of counts. CDR3 in amino acids: CASSLGPGLAQHF. As DNA, the CDR3 is TGTGCCAGCAGTTTAGGCCCAGGGTTAGCCCAGCATTTT. The chain couples TRBV28 to TRBJ1-5; maybe TRBD1 (5 bases). CDR1 is MDHEN and CDR2 is SYDVKM in the germline V gene. The V and J ends lost 2 bases and 11 bases respectively, with 13 bases between them. The CDR3 is made up of 13 amino acids.